This T cell receptor (beta chain) derives from a study of T cells in Graves' hyperthyroidism and ophthalmopathy. This clonotype was observed many times. Uncontrolled infection, other autoimmune disease, pregnancy or lactation barred patients from enrollment. V lost 5 bases and J lost 2, with 14 bases in between. The CDR3 runs to 14 residues. Per the germline V gene, CDR1 is SGHRS and CDR2 is YFSETQ. RNA transcripts gave rise to amplified TCR beta CDR3 regions. HTBI primers were used for first-round RT-PCR of the TCR CDR3. TCRdb redid the calling of the multiplex PCR reads with MiXCR, one entry per CDR3 protein. There are about 350,000 distinct CDR3 sequences in the sample; 15% occur only once, and about 21% lies in the top ten.

The sequencing input was blood. The chain carries TRBV5-1 and TRBJ2-7; D is undetermined. The TCR originated in a woman aged 55-69 years with Graves' ophthalmopathy. CDR3 nucleotide sequence: TGCGCCAGCAGATCCGCAGTGGCTGCCTACGAGCAGTACTTC. The encoded protein is CASRSAVAAYEQYF.